Below, 28 T cell receptor beta chains from the same sample are listed, as sequenced in a study of Ad26.COV2.S vaccination and SARS-CoV-2 variants. The protocol was immunoSEQ multiplex PCR, while the TCRdb copy is restricted to in-frame clones and leaves out a portion. The table lists approximately 410,000 clones, about 90% of them singletons, with approximately 1.7% in the top ten. Treatment specified: 15 to 20 received Ad26.COV2.S at low or high dose, single or two shots; several received placebo; per-sample allocation not given. The investigators took samples on day 63 after the first vaccine or placebo injection. Sequenced material: peripheral blood, taken in a trial of Ad26.COV2.S vaccine versus placebo. The receptors were gathered from a person between 18 and 59 years old who received the Ad26.COV2.S COVID-19 vaccine or a placebo.

This clone was seen once. This chain links TRBV27 with TRBJ2-7, with D maybe TRBD1 (6 bases). Between the trimmed V and J ends, which lost 8 bases and 3 bases, there was a span of 17 bases. This CDR3 is 14 amino acids long. Germline V gives CDR1 MNHEY, CDR2 SMNVEV (reference sequence). CDR3 protein: CASGPGHMYYEQYF. The CDR3 nucleotides read TGTGCCAGCGGCCCGGGACACATGTACTACGAGCAGTACTTC.

The V gene is TRBV28, the J gene TRBJ1-1, with a tentative D call TRBD1 (6 bases). Germline V gives CDR1 MDHEN, CDR2 SYDVKM. The CDR3 has 17 amino acids. With 4 bases removed from V and 0 bases from J, the gap between germline ends came to 18 bases. CDR3 protein: CASSSILIQGLNTEAFF. In nucleotides, the CDR3 is TGTGCCAGCAGTTCGATACTAATACAGGGCCTGAACACTGAAGCTTTCTTT.

The chain carries TRBV3-1 (or the pseudogene TRBV3-2) and TRBJ2-7; 10 positions agree with TRBD2. The junction had 4 bases not matched to a gene; V was cut back by 4 bases and J by 1 base. Germline V CDR1 and CDR2: LGHDT, YNNKEL (reference sequence). There are 15 residues in the CDR3. The CDR3: CASSPLAGVSYEQYF. In nucleotides, the CDR3 is TGTGCCAGCAGCCCCCTAGCGGGGGTTTCCTACGAGCAGTACTTC.

The gene calls are TRBV19 and TRBJ2-7, with 8 nucleotides matching TRBD1. The trim removed 4 bases at V and 4 bases at J, leaving 3 bases unmatched. Germline V CDR1 and CDR2: LNHDA, SQIVND (reference sequence). This CDR3 comprises 13 residues. CDR3 residues: CASSNGQGYEQYF. The CDR3 nucleotides are TGTGCCAGTAGTAACGGACAGGGTTACGAGCAGTACTTC.

V is TRBV19 and J is TRBJ2-3; D might be TRBD1 (6 bases). The V end lost 8 bases, the J end lost 4 bases, and 16 bases lay between the germline ends. CDR3 length: 14 residues. Germline CDR1 and CDR2: LNHDA and SQIVND (reference sequence). The DNA of the CDR3 is TGTGCCAGTTCCGTCAGGGGAACCGCAGATACGCAGTATTTT. It translates to CASSVRGTADTQYF.

The J gene is TRBJ1-2, the V gene TRBV6-2 or TRBV6-3, with D perhaps matching TRBD1 (6 bases). Trimming pared 2 bases from V and 6 bases from J, leaving 13 bases between. The germline V gene encodes CDR1 MNHEY and CDR2 SVGEGT. The CDR3 is 14 residues long. DNA of the CDR3: TGTGCCAGCAGTTACCTACCGGGGGCGGATGGCTACACCTTC. Residues: CASSYLPGADGYTF.

The chain carries TRBV28 and TRBJ2-4; possible D gene TRBD2, 6 bases. This CDR3 region has 14 residues. Trimming stripped 6 bases from V and 0 bases from J, with 9 bases between. Germline CDR1 reads MDHEN; CDR2 reads SYDVKM. The CDR3 loop is CASREGIAKNIQYF. CDR3 sequence (DNA): TGTGCCAGCAGGGAGGGAATAGCCAAAAACATTCAGTACTTC.

The V gene is TRBV9, the J gene TRBJ2-3; tentative D call: TRBD2 (5 bases). The CDR3 is made up of 16 amino acids. Looked up from germline, CDR1 is SGDLS and CDR2 is YYNGEE. V lost 0 bases and J lost 6, with 17 bases in between. The CDR3, as DNA: TGTGCCAGCAGCGTAGGCTCGGGGTCCCCCTCGGATACGCAGTATTTT. Its protein product is CASSVGSGSPSDTQYF.

The chain carries TRBV4-1 and TRBJ2-3; 8 bases are a match to TRBD1. With 4 bases clipped from V and 3 bases from J, the junction kept 9 bases outside the gene matches. CDR1 is MGHRA and CDR2 is YSYEKL in the germline V gene. The CDR3 has 16 amino acids. CDR3 protein: CASSPRTGGWTDTQYF. As DNA, the CDR3 is TGCGCCAGCAGCCCGCGAACAGGGGGTTGGACAGATACGCAGTATTTT.

The J gene is TRBJ1-4, the V gene TRBV5-6; maybe TRBD1 (6 bases). There are 14 residues in the CDR3. Trimming stripped 4 bases from V and 6 bases from J, with 13 bases between. Per the germline V gene, CDR1 is SGHDT and CDR2 is YYEEEE. The CDR3 nucleotides read TGTGCCAGCAGCACAGGACAGAAGTATGAAAAACTGTTTTTT. It translates to CASSTGQKYEKLFF.

This rearrangement joins TRBV5-6 to TRBJ2-7; D is perhaps TRBD2 (6 bases). The CDR3 contains 18 residues. Germline lookup yields CDR1 SGHDT and CDR2 YYEEEE. V was clipped by 3 bases and J by 6 bases, with 28 bases between them. CDR3 protein: CASSSWEKSPGRRGEQYF. The CDR3 DNA reads TGTGCCAGCAGCTCCTGGGAAAAATCGCCAGGGAGGAGAGGCGAGCAGTACTTC.

The chain carries TRBV10-1 and TRBJ2-1, with TRBD1 matching over 11 bases. The CDR3 runs to 15 residues. V dropped 6 bases and J dropped 2; count of bases not matched to a gene: 3. CDR1 and CDR2 (germline): WNHNN, SYGVQD (reference sequence). The CDR3 spells CASSRDRGTYNEQFF. The CDR3 nucleotides are TGCGCCAGCAGCCGGGACAGGGGGACCTACAATGAGCAGTTCTTC.

V usage is TRBV19 and J usage is TRBJ2-7; 12 bases fit TRBD1. The CDR3 runs to 16 residues. V shed 5 bases, J shed 2 bases, and the junction held 7 bases outside the gene matches. Germline values: CDR1 LNHDA, CDR2 SQIVND (reference sequence). CDR3: CASSPSGTGGTYEQYF. CDR3 DNA sequence: TGTGCCAGTAGTCCCTCCGGGACAGGGGGCACCTACGAGCAGTACTTC.

CDR3 DNA: TGTGCCAGCAGTTTATTCGAAGGGCGGATTAATTCACCCCTCCACTTT. It is translated as CASSLFEGRINSPLHF. This chain links TRBV27 with TRBJ1-6; no clear D. Germline values: CDR1 MNHEY, CDR2 SMNVEV (reference sequence). The CDR3 is 16 amino acids. Between the trimmed V and J ends, which lost 1 base and 6 bases, there was a span of 13 bases.

This rearrangement joins TRBV18 to TRBJ1-4; D might be TRBD1 (5 bases). V was cut by 2 bases and J by 4 bases, with 5 bases left in between. This CDR3 contains 13 residues. CDR1 and CDR2 (germline): KGHSH, LQKENI. In nucleotides, the CDR3 is TGTGCCAGCTCACCAGACAGTAATGAAAAACTGTTTTTT. The encoded protein is CASSPDSNEKLFF.

This clone was found once. The rearrangement uses TRBV5-6 and TRBJ1-5, with 9 bases aligning to TRBD1. With 3 bases clipped from V and 3 bases from J, the junction kept 4 bases outside the gene matches. Germline V lookup: CDR1 SGHDT, CDR2 YYEEEE. CDR3 size: 15 residues. In DNA form, the CDR3 reads TGTGCCAGCAGCTCCGGGACAGGGAACAATCAGCCCCAGCATTTT. Translation gives CASSSGTGNNQPQHF.

This sequence joins TRBV4-3 and TRBJ1-1; D is undetermined. Germline assignment: CDR1 LGHNA and CDR2 YSLEER. The V gene lost 0 bases and the J gene lost 3 bases, with 11 bases spanning the gap. This CDR3 has 15 amino acids. The CDR3 sequence: CASSQDGTAYTEAFF. The DNA for the CDR3 is TGCGCCAGCAGCCAAGATGGTACGGCCTACACTGAAGCTTTCTTT.

The chain combines TRBV19 with TRBJ1-3; no reliable D call. Trimming shortened V by 9 bases and J by 1 base, and 19 bases separated the two germline ends. The CDR3 sequence is 16 residues long. Looked up from germline, CDR1 is LNHDA and CDR2 is SQIVND (reference sequence). The CDR3 protein is CASNDPSRRSGNTIYF. CDR3 coding DNA: TGTGCCAGCAACGATCCATCCAGGCGGTCTGGAAACACCATATATTTT.

Concerning this clone itself: The sample holds other DNA sequences that translate to the same CDR3. The CDR3 DNA follows: TGTGCCTGGAGTGTTCCAGGGAATTCACCCCTCCACTTT. This gives the protein CAWSVPGNSPLHF. The chain carries TRBV30 and TRBJ1-6, with a possible D match to TRBD1 (5 bases). Germline V gene sequence: CDR1 GTSNPN, CDR2 SVGIG (reference sequence). The CDR3 totals 13 residues. V gave up 0 bases and J gave up 7 bases, with 7 bases separating them.

The rearrangement joins TRBV10-3 to TRBJ1-2; a possible D gene is TRBD1 (5 bases). Germline CDR1 ENHRY, CDR2 SYGVKD. This CDR3 has 12 amino acids. Trimming stripped 7 bases from V and 7 bases from J, with 13 bases between. The CDR3 coding sequence is TGTGCCATCATGGGACTGAGAGCTGGCTACACCTTC. It yields the protein CAIMGLRAGYTF.

V is TRBV5-1 and J is TRBJ2-5; 7 bases map to TRBD2. The CDR3 runs 13 residues. V trimming: 4 bases; J trimming: 2 bases; junction bases outside the gene matches: 2. Germline loops: CDR1 SGHRS, CDR2 YFSETQ. The CDR3 region has the DNA TGCGCCAGCAGCAGACTAGCTCAAGAGACCCAGTACTTC. This codes for CASSRLAQETQYF.

The V and J genes are TRBV19 and TRBJ2-1; no firm D call. CDR1 and CDR2 from the germline V gene are LNHDA and SQIVND (reference sequence). Trimming stripped 7 bases from V and 7 bases from J, with 20 bases between. This CDR3 contains 15 residues. The CDR3 DNA reads TGTGCCAGTATATCGGGTACTGGGTATGGGAATGAGCAGTTCTTC. This gives the protein CASISGTGYGNEQFF.

The chain is built from TRBV19 and TRBJ2-5, with a weak D call TRBD2 (6 bases). The CDR3 covers 14 residues. In germline, CDR1 is LNHDA, CDR2 SQIVND (reference sequence). The germline V and J ends were trimmed by 2 bases and 5 bases, with 12 bases remaining between them. CDR3 DNA: TGTGCCAGTAGTATATGGGGGGACGGGGAGACCCAGTACTTC. It yields the protein CASSIWGDGETQYF.

Regarding this clone: The identical CDR3 is also encoded by other nucleotide sequences in the sample. The chain links TRBV5-1 to TRBJ2-7, with TRBD2 matching over 14 bases. Germline CDR1 and CDR2: SGHRS and YFSETQ. The CDR3 runs to 14 residues. The V gene end was trimmed by 4 bases and the J gene end by 4 bases; junction bases not matched to a gene: 1. CDR3 loop: CASSRTSGGYEQYF. The CDR3 nucleotides read TGCGCCAGCAGCCGGACTAGCGGGGGGTACGAGCAGTACTTC.

This clone was observed a handful of times. J is TRBJ1-6 and V is TRBV7-8, with D unresolved. Germline V gives CDR1 SGHVS, CDR2 FQNEAQ. V lost 0 bases and J 0 bases, leaving 9 bases between the germline ends. The CDR3 sequence is 17 residues long. CDR3 DNA sequence: TGTGCCAGCAGCTTAGCGTCCACGAGCTCCTATAATTCACCCCTCCACTTT. Amino acid sequence: CASSLASTSSYNSPLHF.

The J gene is TRBJ2-7, the V gene TRBV6-2 or TRBV6-3; the D is unclear. Looked up from germline, CDR1 is MNHEY and CDR2 is SVGEGT. Deletions cut 5 bases from V and 4 bases from J, with 9 bases between. The CDR3 covers 12 residues. DNA of the CDR3: TGTGCCAGCAGTCCCCCGGGTTACGAGCAGTACTTC. This gives the protein CASSPPGYEQYF.

Note on this clone: A read error may be the cause here, since a much bigger clone is one base away. The CDR3: CASSRGSYEQYF. The CDR3 DNA is TGTGCCAGCAGCCGGGGCTCCTACGAGCAGTACTTC. The rearrangement uses TRBV28 and TRBJ2-7, with D perhaps TRBD2 (5 bases). The length of the CDR3 is 12 residues. Germline V gives CDR1 MDHEN, CDR2 SYDVKM. The V and J ends lost 6 bases and 0 bases respectively, with 6 bases between them. Based on the CDR3 plus reference TRBV28 and TRBJ2-7, the full variable domain is DVKVTQSSRYLVKRTGEKVFLECVQDMDHENMFWYRQDPGLGLRLIYFSYDVKMKEKGDIPEGYSVSREKKERFSLILESASTNQTSMYLCASSRGSYEQYFGPGTRLTVT.

On this clone itself: Possible read error: a much larger clone is one base away. The chain joins TRBV6-6 to TRBJ2-2; the D is unclear. The CDR3 length is 13 residues. CDR1 MNHNY and CDR2 SVGAGI come from the germline V gene (reference sequence). With 2 bases removed from V and 3 bases from J, the gap between germline ends came to 4 bases. The DNA for the CDR3 is TGTGCCAGCAGTTACAGGGACACCGGGGAGCTGTTTTTT. Its protein product is CASSYRDTGELFF.